This record looks at one TCR beta chain sequence and its context. Its antigen is undetermined. Prepared libraries of TCR beta cDNA carried unique molecular identifiers. TCRdb itself ran the PCR reads through MiXCR, one entry per CDR3 protein. The data show about 770,000 distinct CDR3 sequences, approximately 44% seen once. This record comes from a study of post-analysis software for immune sequencing data. In the study overall: Some patients lacked subtype; others had relapsing-remitting, secondary progressive or progressive-relapsing disease.

Study-wide points: TRBV5-6, TRBV5-1 and TRBV20-1 were among roughly 5 TRBV segments more frequent in patients than controls. Multiple sclerosis patients had significantly lower normalized Chao1 diversity than controls.

This CDR3 comprises 14 residues. Germline CDR1 is DFQATT and CDR2 is SNEGSKA (reference sequence). The V gene end was trimmed by 1 base and the J gene end by 8 bases; junction bases not matched to a gene: 7. The source of this sequence is a girl aged 10-17 years with multiple sclerosis. The sample comprised blood. The rearrangement joins TRBV20-1 to TRBJ2-1; the match to TRBD2 covers 8 bases. CDR3 amino acids: CSARAGLVFYEQFF. CDR3 nucleotides: TGCAGTGCTAGAGCGGGACTAGTATTCTATGAGCAGTTCTTC.